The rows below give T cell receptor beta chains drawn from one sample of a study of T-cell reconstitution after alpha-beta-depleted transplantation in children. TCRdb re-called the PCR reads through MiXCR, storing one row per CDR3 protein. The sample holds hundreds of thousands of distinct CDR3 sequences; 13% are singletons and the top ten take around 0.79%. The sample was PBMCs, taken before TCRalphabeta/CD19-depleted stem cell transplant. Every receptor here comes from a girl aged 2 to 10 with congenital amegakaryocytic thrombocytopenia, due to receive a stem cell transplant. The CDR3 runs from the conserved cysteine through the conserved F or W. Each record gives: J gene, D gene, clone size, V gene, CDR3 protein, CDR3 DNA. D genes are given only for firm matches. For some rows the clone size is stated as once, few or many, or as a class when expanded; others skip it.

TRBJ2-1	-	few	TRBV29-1	CSTSVGDEQFF	TGCAGCACAAGTGTGGGCGATGAGCAGTTCTTC
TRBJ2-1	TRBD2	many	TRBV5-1	CASSLVGIAGSYNEQFF	TGCGCCAGCAGCTTGGTGGGAATAGCGGGGAGCTACAATGAGCAGTTCTTC
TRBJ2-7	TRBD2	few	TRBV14	CASSHRPDGRSYEQYF	TGTGCCAGCAGCCACAGACCCGACGGGAGGTCCTACGAGCAGTACTTC
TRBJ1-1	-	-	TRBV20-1	CSAQTWGTRGKEAFF	TGCAGTGCGCAAACGTGGGGCACTAGAGGTAAAGAAGCTTTCTTT
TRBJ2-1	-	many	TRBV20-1	CSARIFSGAPYNEQFF	TGCAGTGCTAGGATCTTCAGCGGCGCTCCCTACAATGAGCAGTTCTTC
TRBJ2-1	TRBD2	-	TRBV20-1	CSARSSGRARSQFF	TGCAGTGCTAGATCGAGCGGGAGGGCCCGGTCGCAGTTCTTC
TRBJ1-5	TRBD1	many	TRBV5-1	CASSMTGGPNQPQHF	TGCGCCAGCAGCATGACAGGGGGCCCTAATCAGCCCCAGCATTTT
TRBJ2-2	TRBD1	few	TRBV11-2	CASSSPRGPAGELFF	TGTGCCAGCAGCTCTCCCAGGGGGCCGGCCGGGGAGCTGTTTTTT
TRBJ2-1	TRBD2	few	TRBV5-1	CASKLNPSGRASGEQFF	TGCGCCAGCAAACTCAACCCTAGCGGGAGGGCCTCAGGTGAGCAGTTCTTC
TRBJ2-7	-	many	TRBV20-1	CSARDPFLDPYEQYF	TGCAGTGCTAGAGATCCTTTCCTCGATCCCTACGAGCAGTACTTC
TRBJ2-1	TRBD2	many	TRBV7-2	CASSTPSGRYNEQFF	TGTGCCAGCAGCACACCTAGCGGGAGGTACAATGAGCAGTTCTTC
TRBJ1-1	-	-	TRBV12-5	CASGSLLTGTLITEAFF	TGTGCTAGTGGTTCCCTTCTAACCGGGACACTCATAACTGAAGCTTTCTTT
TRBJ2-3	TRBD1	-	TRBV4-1	CASSGSLRTGSTDTQYF	TGCGCCAGCAGCGGATCGCTCAGGACAGGGAGCACAGATACGCAGTATTTT
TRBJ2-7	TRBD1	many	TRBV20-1	CSARRDRGYEQYF	TGCAGTGCTAGACGCGACAGGGGGTACGAGCAGTACTTC
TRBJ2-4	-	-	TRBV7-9	CASSPPGSKNIQYF	TGTGCCAGCAGCCCCCCGGGCAGTAAAAACATTCAGTACTTC
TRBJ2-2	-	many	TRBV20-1	CSAREGGNTGELFF	TGCAGTGCTAGAGAGGGCGGGAACACCGGGGAGCTGTTTTTT
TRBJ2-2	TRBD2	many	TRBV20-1	CSARTSGRGTGELFF	TGCAGTGCTAGAACTAGCGGGAGGGGAACCGGGGAGCTGTTTTTT
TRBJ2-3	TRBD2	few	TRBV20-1	CSATHLAGGSLSTDTQYF	TGCAGTGCTACCCACTTAGCGGGAGGGTCCCTTAGCACAGATACGCAGTATTTT
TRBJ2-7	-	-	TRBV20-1	CSAREDIGQYF	TGCAGTGCTAGAGAGGACATCGGGCAGTACTTC
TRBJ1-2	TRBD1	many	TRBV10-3	CAISEPPFWDRAYLAGYTF	TGTGCCATCAGTGAGCCTCCCTTTTGGGACAGGGCTTATCTTGCTGGCTACACCTTC
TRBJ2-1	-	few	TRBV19	CASEEGGAVDEQFF	TGTGCCAGCGAAGAAGGGGGGGCTGTAGATGAGCAGTTCTTC
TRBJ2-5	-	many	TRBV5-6	CASSLVQETQYF	TGTGCCAGCAGTTTAGTTCAAGAGACCCAGTACTTC
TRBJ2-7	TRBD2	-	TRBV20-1	CSARVASGGTYEQYF	TGCAGTGCTAGAGTGGCCAGCGGGGGGACCTACGAGCAGTACTTC
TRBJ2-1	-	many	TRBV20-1	CSARTEINNEQFF	TGCAGTGCTAGGACCGAGATTAACAATGAGCAGTTCTTC
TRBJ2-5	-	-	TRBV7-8	CASSPREYGVQETQYF	TGTGCCAGCAGCCCCCGGGAGTATGGGGTCCAAGAGACCCAGTACTTC
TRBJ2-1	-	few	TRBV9	CASSPRGDGYDNEQFF	TGTGCCAGCAGCCCCCGCGGGGATGGGTACGACAATGAGCAGTTCTTC
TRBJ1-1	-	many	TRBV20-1	CSARGRRNTEAFF	TGCAGTGCTAGAGGTCGTAGAAACACTGAAGCTTTCTTT
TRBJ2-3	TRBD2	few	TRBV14	CASSRDYHTDTQYF	TGTGCCAGCAGCAGGGACTACCACACAGATACGCAGTATTTT
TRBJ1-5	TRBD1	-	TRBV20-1	CSAMKTGYQPQHF	TGCAGTGCTATGAAGACAGGGTATCAGCCCCAGCATTTT
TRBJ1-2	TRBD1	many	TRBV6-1	CASSERWGFGQGHGYTF	TGTGCCAGCAGTGAACGCTGGGGGTTCGGACAGGGGCACGGCTACACCTTC
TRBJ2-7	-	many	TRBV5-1	CASRSAYEQYF	TGCGCCAGCAGGTCTGCCTACGAGCAGTACTTC
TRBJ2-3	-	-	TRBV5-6	CASSLGTRSFADTQYF	TGTGCCAGCAGCTTGGGGACAAGGAGTTTTGCAGATACGCAGTATTTT
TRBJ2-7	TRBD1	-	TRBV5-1	CASSSLTGGYNEQYF	TGCGCCAGCAGCTCCCTTACAGGGGGCTATAACGAGCAGTACTTC
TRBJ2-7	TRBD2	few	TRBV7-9	CASSFPTSPNEQYF	TGTGCCAGCAGCTTCCCGACTAGCCCTAACGAGCAGTACTTC
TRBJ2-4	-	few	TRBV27	CASSLRPFGTANIQYF	TGTGCCAGCAGTTTACGCCCCTTCGGGACCGCGAACATTCAGTACTTC
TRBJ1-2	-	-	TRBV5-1	CASSDIQTAGYGYTF	TGCGCCAGCAGCGACATACAGACAGCGGGGTATGGCTACACCTTC
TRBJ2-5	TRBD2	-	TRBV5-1	CASSLEISGRIETQYF	TGCGCCAGCAGCTTGGAGATTAGCGGGAGGATCGAGACCCAGTACTTC
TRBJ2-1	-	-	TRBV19	CASSVGFHEQFF	TGTGCCAGTAGTGTGGGATTCCATGAGCAGTTCTTC
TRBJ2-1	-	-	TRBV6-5	CASSYLGGEGDNEQFF	TGTGCCAGCAGTTACTTAGGGGGGGAGGGGGACAATGAGCAGTTCTTC
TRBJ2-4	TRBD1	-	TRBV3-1	CASSSGTGATLAKNIQYF	TGTGCCAGCAGTTCCGGGACAGGGGCCACATTAGCCAAAAACATTCAGTACTTC
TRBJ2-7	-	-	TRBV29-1	CSVEGLDESYEQYF	TGCAGCGTTGAAGGACTAGATGAGTCCTACGAGCAGTACTTC
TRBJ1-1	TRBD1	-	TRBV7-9	CASSPWDRGGNTEAFF	TGTGCCAGCAGCCCCTGGGACAGGGGAGGGAACACTGAAGCTTTCTTT
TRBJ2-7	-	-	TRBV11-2	CASSPLTSRRASGAYEQYF	TGTGCCAGCAGCCCTCTTACTTCCCGCCGGGCCTCGGGAGCCTACGAGCAGTACTTC
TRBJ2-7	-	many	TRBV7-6	CASSLTPGAYEQYF	TGTGCCAGCAGCTTAACCCCAGGAGCCTACGAGCAGTACTTC